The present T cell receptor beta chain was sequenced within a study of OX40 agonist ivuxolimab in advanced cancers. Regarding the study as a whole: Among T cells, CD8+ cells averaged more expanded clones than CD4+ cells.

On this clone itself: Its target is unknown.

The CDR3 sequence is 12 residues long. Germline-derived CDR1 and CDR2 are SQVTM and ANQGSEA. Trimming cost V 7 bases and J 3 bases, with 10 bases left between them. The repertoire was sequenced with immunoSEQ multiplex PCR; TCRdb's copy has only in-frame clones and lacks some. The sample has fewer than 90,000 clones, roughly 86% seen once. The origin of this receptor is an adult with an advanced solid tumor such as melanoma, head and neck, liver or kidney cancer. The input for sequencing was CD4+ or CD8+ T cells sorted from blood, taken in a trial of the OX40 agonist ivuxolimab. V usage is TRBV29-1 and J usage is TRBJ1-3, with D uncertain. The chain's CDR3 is CSAESGGNTIYF. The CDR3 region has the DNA TGCAGCGCTGAGAGCGGTGGAAACACCATATATTTT.